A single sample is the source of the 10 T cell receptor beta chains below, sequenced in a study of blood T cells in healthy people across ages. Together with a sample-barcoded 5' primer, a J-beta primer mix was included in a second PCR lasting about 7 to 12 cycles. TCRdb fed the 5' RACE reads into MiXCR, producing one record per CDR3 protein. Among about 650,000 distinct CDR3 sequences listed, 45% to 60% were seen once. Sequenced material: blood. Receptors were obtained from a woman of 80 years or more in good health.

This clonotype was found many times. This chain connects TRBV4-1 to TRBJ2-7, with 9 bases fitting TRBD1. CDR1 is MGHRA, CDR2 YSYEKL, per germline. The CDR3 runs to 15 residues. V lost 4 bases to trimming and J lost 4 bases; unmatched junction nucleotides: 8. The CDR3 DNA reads TGCGCCAGCAGCCGTGGACAGGGGACCCAATACGAGCAGTACTTC. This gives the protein CASSRGQGTQYEQYF.

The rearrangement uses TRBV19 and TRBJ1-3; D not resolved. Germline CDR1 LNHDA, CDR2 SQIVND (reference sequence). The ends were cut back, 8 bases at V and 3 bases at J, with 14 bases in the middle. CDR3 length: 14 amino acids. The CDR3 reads CASWAPRSGNTIYF. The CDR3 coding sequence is TGTGCCAGTTGGGCCCCAAGGAGTGGAAACACCATATATTTT.

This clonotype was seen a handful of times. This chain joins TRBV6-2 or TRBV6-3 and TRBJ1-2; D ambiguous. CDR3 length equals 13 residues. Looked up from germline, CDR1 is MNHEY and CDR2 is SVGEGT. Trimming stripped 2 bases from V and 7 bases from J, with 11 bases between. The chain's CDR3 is CASSYAGGLGYTF. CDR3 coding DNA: TGTGCCAGCAGTTACGCGGGTGGGCTTGGCTACACCTTC.

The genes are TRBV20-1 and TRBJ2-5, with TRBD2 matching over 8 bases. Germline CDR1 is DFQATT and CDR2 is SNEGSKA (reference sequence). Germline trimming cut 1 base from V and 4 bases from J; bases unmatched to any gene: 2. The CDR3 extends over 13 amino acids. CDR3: CSARVSGRETQYF. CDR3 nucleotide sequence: TGCAGTGCTAGAGTGAGCGGGAGAGAGACCCAGTACTTC.

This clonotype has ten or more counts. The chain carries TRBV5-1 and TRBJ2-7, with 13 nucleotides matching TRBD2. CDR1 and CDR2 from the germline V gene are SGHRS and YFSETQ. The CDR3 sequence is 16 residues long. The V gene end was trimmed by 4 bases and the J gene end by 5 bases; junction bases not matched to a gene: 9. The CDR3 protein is CASSNGLAGVYHEQYF. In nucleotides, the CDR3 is TGCGCCAGCAGCAACGGACTAGCGGGAGTATACCACGAGCAGTACTTC.

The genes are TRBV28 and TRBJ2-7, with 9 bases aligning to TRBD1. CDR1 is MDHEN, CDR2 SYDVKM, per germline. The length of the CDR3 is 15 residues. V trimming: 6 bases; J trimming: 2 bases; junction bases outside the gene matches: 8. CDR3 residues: CASSRPRDRAYEQYF. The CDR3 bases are TGTGCCAGCAGCCGACCCCGGGACAGGGCCTACGAGCAGTACTTC.

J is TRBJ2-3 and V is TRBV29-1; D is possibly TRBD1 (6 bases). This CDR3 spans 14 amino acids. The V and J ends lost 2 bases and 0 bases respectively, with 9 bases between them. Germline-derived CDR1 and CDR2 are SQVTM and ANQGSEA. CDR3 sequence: CSVERGSSTDTQYF. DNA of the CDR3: TGCAGCGTTGAAAGGGGGTCTAGCACAGATACGCAGTATTTT.

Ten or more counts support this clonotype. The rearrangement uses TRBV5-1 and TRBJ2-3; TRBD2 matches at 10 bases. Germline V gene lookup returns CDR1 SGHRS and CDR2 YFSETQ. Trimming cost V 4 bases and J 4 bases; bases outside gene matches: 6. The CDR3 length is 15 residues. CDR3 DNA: TGCGCCAGCAGCCGGCTAGCGGGAGATGCAGATACGCAGTATTTT. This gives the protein CASSRLAGDADTQYF.

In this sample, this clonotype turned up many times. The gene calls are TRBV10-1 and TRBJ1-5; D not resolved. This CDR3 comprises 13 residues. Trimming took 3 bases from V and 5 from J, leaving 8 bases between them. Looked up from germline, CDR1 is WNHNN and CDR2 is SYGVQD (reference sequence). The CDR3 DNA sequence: TGCGCCAGCAGTGAAAGCGGGGATCAGCCCCAGCATTTT. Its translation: CASSESGDQPQHF.

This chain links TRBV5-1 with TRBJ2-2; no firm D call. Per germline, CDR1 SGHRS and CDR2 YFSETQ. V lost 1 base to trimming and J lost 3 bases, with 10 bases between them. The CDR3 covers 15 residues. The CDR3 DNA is TGCGCCAGCAGCTTGAACGGACCGGACACCGGGGAGCTGTTTTTT. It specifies CASSLNGPDTGELFF.